A single sample is the source of the 6 T cell receptor beta chains below, sequenced in a study of shared clonotypes between healthy human individuals. TCRdb's table, derived via immunoSEQ multiplex PCR, lists solely in-frame clones and lacks some. The sample includes more than 850,000 clones, 75% to 85% of them seen just once. The specimen was memory CD4+ T cells from PBMCs. Subset in this sample: CD45RA-negative fraction. These receptors were obtained from a man in his late teens or twenties in good health. Some clones in this sample may be carry-over from other donors' samples.

The sample holds one count of this clone. The CDR3 reads CASSPGREARRYF. The CDR3, as DNA: TGTGCCAGCAGCCCCGGGCGGGAGGCCCGCCGGTACTTC. The chain uses TRBV28 and TRBJ2-7; 8 positions agree with TRBD2. Germline V gene sequence: CDR1 MDHEN, CDR2 SYDVKM. This CDR3 has 13 amino acids. V lost 6 bases to trimming and J lost 12 bases; unmatched junction nucleotides: 13.

This clone came up once. This chain joins TRBV6-1 and TRBJ1-1; TRBD1 matches at 11 bases. J gave up 4 bases and V 6 bases, and 7 bases lay outside the gene matches. Germline lookup yields CDR1 MNHNS and CDR2 SASEGT. The CDR3 length is 15 residues. The CDR3 nucleotides are TGTGCCAGCAGACCCGGACAGGGGGCTGGCACTGAAGCTTTCTTT. It encodes CASRPGQGAGTEAFF.

This clone showed up many times. The chain employs TRBV7-6 and TRBJ2-5, with D possibly TRBD2 on 5 matching bases. Germline V gives CDR1 SGHVS, CDR2 FNYEAQ. The CDR3 is 12 residues long. With 6 bases removed from V and 5 bases from J, the gap between germline ends came to 10 bases. The CDR3 is CASRRESETQYF. The DNA of the CDR3 is TGTGCCAGCAGGAGGGAATCGGAGACCCAGTACTTC.

This chain connects TRBV18 to TRBJ1-3; D remains unclear. The V gene lost 4 bases and the J gene lost 0 bases, with 13 bases spanning the gap. Germline-derived CDR1 and CDR2 are KGHSH and LQKENI. The CDR3 spans 16 residues. The CDR3 here is CASSQTSDGSGNTIYF. CDR3 DNA sequence: TGTGCCAGCTCACAAACCTCGGACGGCTCTGGAAACACCATATATTTT.

The chain has TRBV6-1 and TRBJ2-7, with D possibly TRBD2 on 6 matching bases. The CDR3 has 14 residues. The V end was cut by 4 bases, the J end by 3 bases, with 13 bases between. Germline V lookup: CDR1 MNHNS, CDR2 SASEGT. CDR3 nucleotide sequence: TGTGCCAGCAGTGGTCGACTAGAACACTACGAGCAGTACTTC. It yields the protein CASSGRLEHYEQYF.

The chain is built from TRBV7-6 and TRBJ2-3; the match to TRBD2 covers 8 bases. There are 17 residues in the CDR3. J lost 5 bases, V lost 0 bases, and 10 bases had no gene match. Germline CDR1 reads SGHVS; CDR2 reads FNYEAQ. The DNA of the CDR3 is TGTGCCAGCAGCTTAGCGATTTCGGGAGGGCCGGGAGATACGCAGTATTTT. Its protein is CASSLAISGGPGDTQYF.